This T cell receptor beta chain was obtained from a study of identical twins. Study findings and constraints: Conclusions leaned on cross-sectional statistical analysis and did not track the same donors over time. Out-of-frame beta sequences exhibited a weaker degree of excess twin sharing. Zero-insertion results could be subject to partial confounding by invariant MAIT and iNKT cells.

TCRdb processed the 5' RACE reads anew with MiXCR; each CDR3 protein has one entry. In the table there are 200,000 to 250,000 distinct CDR3 sequences, roughly a tenth of which are singletons. From germline, CDR1 is DFQATT and CDR2 SNEGSKA (reference sequence). Trimming removed 0 bases from V and 7 bases from J; junction bases left unmatched: 10. This CDR3 contains 15 residues. Only a few counts were recorded for this clonotype. The antigen remains unidentified. The TCR was taken from a man between 45 and 60 years old in good health. This rearrangement joins TRBV20-1 to TRBJ2-7; TRBD2 matches 9 bases. Material for sequencing was memory T cells sorted from blood. The CDR3 nucleotides read TGCAGTGCTAGAGATTTGGAGCGGGGGGTACGGGAGCAGTACTTC. Translating gives CSARDLERGVREQYF.